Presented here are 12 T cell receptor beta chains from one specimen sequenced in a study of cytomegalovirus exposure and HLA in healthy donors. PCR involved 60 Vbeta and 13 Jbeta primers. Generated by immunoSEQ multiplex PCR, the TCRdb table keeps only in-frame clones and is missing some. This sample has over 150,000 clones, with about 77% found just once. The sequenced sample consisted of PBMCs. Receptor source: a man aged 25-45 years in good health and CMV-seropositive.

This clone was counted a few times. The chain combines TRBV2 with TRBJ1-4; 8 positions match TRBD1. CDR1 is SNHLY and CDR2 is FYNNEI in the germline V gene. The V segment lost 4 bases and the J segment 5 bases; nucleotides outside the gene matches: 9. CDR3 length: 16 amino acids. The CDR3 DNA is TGTGCCAGCAGTGGAGTACGGGACAGGCCAAATGAAAAACTGTTTTTT. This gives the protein CASSGVRDRPNEKLFF.

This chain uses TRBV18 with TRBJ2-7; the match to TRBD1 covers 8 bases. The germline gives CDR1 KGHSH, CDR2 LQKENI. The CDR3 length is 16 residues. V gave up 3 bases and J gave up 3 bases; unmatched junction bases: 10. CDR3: CASSPNMPGQGYEQYF. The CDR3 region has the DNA TGTGCCAGCTCACCCAATATGCCCGGACAGGGCTACGAGCAGTACTTC.

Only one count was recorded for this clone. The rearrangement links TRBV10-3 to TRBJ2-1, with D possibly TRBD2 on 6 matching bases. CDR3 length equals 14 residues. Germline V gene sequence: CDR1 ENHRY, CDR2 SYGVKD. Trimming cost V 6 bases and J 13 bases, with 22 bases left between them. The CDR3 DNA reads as TGTGCCATCAGGAGGGCGGGATCGGTGGTGGATCAGTTCTTC. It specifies CAIRRAGSVVDQFF.

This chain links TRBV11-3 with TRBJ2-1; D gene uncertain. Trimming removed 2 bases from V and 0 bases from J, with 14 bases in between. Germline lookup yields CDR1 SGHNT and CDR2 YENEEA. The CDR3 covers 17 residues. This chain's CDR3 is CASSLRFAVSSYNEQFF. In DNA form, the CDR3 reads TGTGCCAGCAGCTTACGCTTTGCGGTCAGCTCCTACAATGAGCAGTTCTTC.

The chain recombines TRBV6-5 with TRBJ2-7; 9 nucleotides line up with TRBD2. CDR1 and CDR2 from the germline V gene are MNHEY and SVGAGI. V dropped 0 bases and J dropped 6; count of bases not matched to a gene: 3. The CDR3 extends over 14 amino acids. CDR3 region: CASSYSGGGAEQYF. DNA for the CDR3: TGTGCCAGCAGTTACTCGGGCGGGGGGGCCGAGCAGTACTTC.

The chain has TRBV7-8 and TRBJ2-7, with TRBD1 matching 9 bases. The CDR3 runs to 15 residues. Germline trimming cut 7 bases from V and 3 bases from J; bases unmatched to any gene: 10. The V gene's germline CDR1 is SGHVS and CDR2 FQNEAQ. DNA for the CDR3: TGTGCCAGCAACACCCAAGGACAGGGGAGCTACGAGCAGTACTTC. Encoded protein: CASNTQGQGSYEQYF.

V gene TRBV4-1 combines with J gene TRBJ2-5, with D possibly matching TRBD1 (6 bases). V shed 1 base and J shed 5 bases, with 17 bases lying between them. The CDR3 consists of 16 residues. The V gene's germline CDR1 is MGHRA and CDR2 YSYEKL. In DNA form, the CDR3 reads TGCGCCAGCAGCCAAGGGCCCCAGGGGTTTGGCGAGACCCAGTACTTC. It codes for CASSQGPQGFGETQYF.

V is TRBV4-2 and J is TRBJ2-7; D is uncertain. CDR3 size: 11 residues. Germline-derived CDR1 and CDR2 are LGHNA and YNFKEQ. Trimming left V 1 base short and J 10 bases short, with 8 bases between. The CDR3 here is CASSQVSLQYF. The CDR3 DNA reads TGTGCCAGCAGCCAAGTCTCCTTACAGTACTTC.

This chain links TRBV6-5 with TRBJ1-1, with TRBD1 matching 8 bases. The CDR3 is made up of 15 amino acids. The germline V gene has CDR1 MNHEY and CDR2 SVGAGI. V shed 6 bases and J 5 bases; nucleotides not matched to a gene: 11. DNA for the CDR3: TGTGCCAGCAGCATTACTCCAGGGGGCAAGACTGAAGCTTTCTTT. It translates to CASSITPGGKTEAFF.

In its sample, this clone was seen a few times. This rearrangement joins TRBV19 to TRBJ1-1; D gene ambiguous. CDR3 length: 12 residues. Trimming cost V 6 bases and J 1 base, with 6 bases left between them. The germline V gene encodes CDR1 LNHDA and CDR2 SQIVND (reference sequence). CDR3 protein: CASRGPNTEAFF. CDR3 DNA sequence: TGTGCCAGTAGGGGCCCGAACACTGAAGCTTTCTTT.

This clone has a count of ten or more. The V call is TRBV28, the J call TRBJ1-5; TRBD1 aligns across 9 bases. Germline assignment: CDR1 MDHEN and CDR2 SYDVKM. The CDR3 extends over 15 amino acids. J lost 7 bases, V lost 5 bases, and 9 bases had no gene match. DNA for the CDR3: TGTGCCAGCAGTGTCGACAGGGGGAACCTCCAGCCCCAGCATTTT. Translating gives CASSVDRGNLQPQHF.

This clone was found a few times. The CDR3 loop reads CASSLVSSGYEQYF. The CDR3 bases are TGTGCCAGCAGCTTGGTCAGTAGCGGCTACGAGCAGTACTTC. The chain has TRBV5-6 and TRBJ2-7; D possibly corresponds to TRBD2 (6 bases). Trimming pared 0 bases from V and 3 bases from J, leaving 10 bases between. CDR1 is SGHDT and CDR2 is YYEEEE in the germline V gene. The CDR3 sequence is 14 residues long. Full variable domain (missing parts from reference TRBV5-6 and TRBJ2-7): DAGVTQSPTHLIKTRGQQVTLRCSPKSGHDTVSWYQQALGQGPQFIFQYYEEEERQRGNFPDRFSGHQFPNYSSELNVNALLLGDSALYLCASSLVSSGYEQYFGPGTRLTVT.